This T cell receptor (beta chain) originates from a study of CXCR3-negative and CXCR3-positive naive CD8 T cells. About the study: Each library held about 1.5 +/- 0.3 million TRB reads, approximately 140 million in total.

CDR3 size: 12 residues. 5' RACE that incorporated UMI labels was used to prepare the TRB cDNA libraries. No DNA is given; TCRdb re-called the 5' RACE reads and lists each CDR3 protein once. The sample includes tens of thousands of distinct CDR3 sequences. The sample was naive CXCR3- CD8+ T cells from blood. Subset denoted: CD45RO-CCR7+CD27+CD95- naive CD8+ T cells lacking CXCR3 (TNR3-). The receptor was isolated from a human donor in good health. Some clones in this sample may be carry-over from other donors' samples. The chain joins TRBV12-3 or TRBV12-4 to TRBJ2-7. The CDR3 sequence is CASSSLVPEQYF.